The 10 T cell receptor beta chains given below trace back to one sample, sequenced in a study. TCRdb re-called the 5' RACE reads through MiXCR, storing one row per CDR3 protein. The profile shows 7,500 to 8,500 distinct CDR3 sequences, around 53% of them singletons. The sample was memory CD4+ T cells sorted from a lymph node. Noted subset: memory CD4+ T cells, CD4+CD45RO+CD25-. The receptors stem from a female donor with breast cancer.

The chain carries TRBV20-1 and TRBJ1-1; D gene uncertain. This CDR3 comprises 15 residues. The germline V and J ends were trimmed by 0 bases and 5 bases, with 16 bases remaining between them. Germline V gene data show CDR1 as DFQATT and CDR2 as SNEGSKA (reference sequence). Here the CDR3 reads CSARDPRATGTEAFF. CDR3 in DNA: TGCAGTGCTAGAGACCCGAGGGCCACTGGGACTGAAGCTTTCTTT.

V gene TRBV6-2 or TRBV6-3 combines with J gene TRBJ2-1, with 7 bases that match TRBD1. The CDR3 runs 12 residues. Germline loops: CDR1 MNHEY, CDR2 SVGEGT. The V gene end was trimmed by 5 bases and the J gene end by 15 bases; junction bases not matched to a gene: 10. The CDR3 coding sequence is TGTGCCAGCAGTCCCCAAAAGACAGGGTGGTTCTTC. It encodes CASSPQKTGWFF.

The CDR3 reads CACAQGSYEQYF. Written as DNA, the CDR3 is TGTGCCTGCGCACAGGGATCCTACGAGCAGTACTTC. The rearrangement links TRBV30 to TRBJ2-7; tentative D call: TRBD1 (6 bases). The ends were cut back, 6 bases at V and 1 base at J, with 10 bases in the middle. The CDR3 is 12 residues long. Germline V gives CDR1 GTSNPN, CDR2 SVGIG (reference sequence).

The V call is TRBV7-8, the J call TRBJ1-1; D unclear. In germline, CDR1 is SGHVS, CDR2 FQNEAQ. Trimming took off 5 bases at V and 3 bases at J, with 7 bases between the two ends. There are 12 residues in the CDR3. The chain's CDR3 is CASSLIYTEAFF. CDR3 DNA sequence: TGTGCCAGCAGCCTAATCTACACTGAAGCTTTCTTT. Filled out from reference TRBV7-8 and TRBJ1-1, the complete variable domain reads GAGVSQSPRYKVAKRGQDVALRCDPISGHVSLFWYQQALGQGPEFLTYFQNEAQLDKSGLPSDRFFAERPEGSVSTLKIQRTQQEDSAVYLCASSLIYTEAFFGQGTRLTVV.

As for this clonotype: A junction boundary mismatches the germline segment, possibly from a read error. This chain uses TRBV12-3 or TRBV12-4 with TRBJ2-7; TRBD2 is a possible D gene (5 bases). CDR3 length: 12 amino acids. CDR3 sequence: CASSLGWGVACF. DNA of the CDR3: TGTGCCAGCAGTTTAGGGTGGGGAGTGGCGTGCTTC.

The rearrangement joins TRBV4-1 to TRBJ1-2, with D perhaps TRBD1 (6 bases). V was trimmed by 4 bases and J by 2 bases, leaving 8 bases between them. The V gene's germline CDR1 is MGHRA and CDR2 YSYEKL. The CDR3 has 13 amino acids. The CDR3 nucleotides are TGCGCCAGCAGCCTTGACAGGAACTATGGCTACACCTTC. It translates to CASSLDRNYGYTF.

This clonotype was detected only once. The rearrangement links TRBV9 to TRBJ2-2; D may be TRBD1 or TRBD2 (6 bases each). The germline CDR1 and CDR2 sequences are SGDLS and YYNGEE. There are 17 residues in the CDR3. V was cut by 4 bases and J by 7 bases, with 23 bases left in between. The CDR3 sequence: CASSPTPRGPRVGELFF. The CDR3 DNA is TGTGCCAGCAGCCCCACCCCCCGGGGGCCTCGGGTCGGGGAGCTGTTTTTT.

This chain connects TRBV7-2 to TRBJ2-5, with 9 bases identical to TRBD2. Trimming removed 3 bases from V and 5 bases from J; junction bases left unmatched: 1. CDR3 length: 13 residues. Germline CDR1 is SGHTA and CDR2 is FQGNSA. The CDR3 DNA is TGTGCCAGCAGCTTCAGCGGGAGGGAGACCCAGTACTTC. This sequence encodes CASSFSGRETQYF.

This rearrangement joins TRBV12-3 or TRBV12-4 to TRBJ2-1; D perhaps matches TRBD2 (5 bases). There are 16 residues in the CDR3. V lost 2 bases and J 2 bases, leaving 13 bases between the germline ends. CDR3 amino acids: CASSLRQSGTYNEQFF. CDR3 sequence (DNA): TGTGCCAGCAGTTTAAGGCAATCCGGGACCTACAATGAGCAGTTCTTC.

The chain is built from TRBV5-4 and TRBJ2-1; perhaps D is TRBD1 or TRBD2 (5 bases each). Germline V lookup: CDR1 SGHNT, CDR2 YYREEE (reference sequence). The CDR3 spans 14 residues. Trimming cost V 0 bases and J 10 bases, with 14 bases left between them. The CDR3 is CASSLVGDVEEQFF. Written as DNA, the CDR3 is TGTGCCAGCAGCTTGGTAGGGGACGTAGAGGAGCAGTTCTTC.